One and the same sample provided the 4 T cell receptor beta chains below, sequenced in a study of cytomegalovirus exposure and HLA in healthy donors. The PCR employed 60 Vbeta primers together with 13 Jbeta primers. Data came from immunoSEQ multiplex PCR; TCRdb stores just in-frame clones and leaves some out. The table lists about 90,000 clones, roughly 80% of them singletons, with about 2% in the top ten. Sequenced: PBMCs. The receptors here all came from a boy aged 10-17 years in good health and CMV-seronegative.

The table lists this clone with a few counts. The V and J genes are TRBV10-1 and TRBJ1-2; D perhaps matches TRBD1 (5 bases). Trimming took off 2 bases at V and 8 bases at J, with 12 bases between the two ends. Germline V gene sequence: CDR1 WNHNN, CDR2 SYGVQD (reference sequence). The CDR3 runs to 13 residues. As DNA, the CDR3 is TGCGCCAGCAGTGAGGGGCCAGGGCTCGGCTACACCTTC. This codes for CASSEGPGLGYTF.

This clone was counted a single time. The genes are TRBV7-9 and TRBJ2-4; the match to TRBD1 covers 12 bases. Germline V gene data show CDR1 as SEHNR and CDR2 as FQNEAQ (reference sequence). V dropped 4 bases and J dropped 8; count of bases not matched to a gene: 9. The CDR3 runs 16 residues. In DNA form, the CDR3 reads TGTGCCAGCAGCTCCCGGGACAGGGGGCAATCTGACATTCAGTACTTC. Protein sequence: CASSSRDRGQSDIQYF.

J is TRBJ1-5 and V is TRBV6-1; D uncertain. Trimming removed 8 bases from V and 2 bases from J, with 10 bases in between. Germline loops: CDR1 MNHNS, CDR2 SASEGT. The CDR3 spans 13 residues. CDR3 amino acids: CASLPPGNQPQHF. In DNA, the CDR3 is TGTGCCAGCCTTCCCCCTGGCAATCAGCCCCAGCATTTT.

This clone was detected ten times or more. The chain links TRBV28 to TRBJ2-5; no reliable D call. V dropped 3 bases and J dropped 5 bases, with 7 bases sitting between them. CDR1 is MDHEN and CDR2 is SYDVKM in the germline V gene. The CDR3 consists of 12 residues. CDR3 nucleotides: TGTGCCAGCAGTTTGTGGGCGGAGACCCAGTACTTC. It codes for CASSLWAETQYF.